The rows below give T cell receptor beta chains drawn from one sample of a study of brain T cells in children with intractable seizures. Libraries were prepared by immunoSEQ multiplex PCR; TCRdb keeps only in-frame clonotypes and omits some of them. The table includes around 340,000 clones, more than 85% detected once. The specimen was peripheral blood, collected roughly 5 months after surgery. The receptors derive from a boy younger than two with tuberous sclerosis and intractable seizures. Both conserved end residues are part of each CDR3. The order of the fields is J gene, D gene, V gene, clone size, CDR3 DNA, CDR3 protein. The D gene is left open where the match is weak. Expanded clones are given a class, and other clones once, few, many or no size at all.

>TRBJ1-6|NA|TRBV28|NA
TGTGCCAGCAGCTTTCCGAGGACAGTATTAACACCCCTCCACTTT
CASSFPRTVLTPLHF
>TRBJ2-7|TRBD2|TRBV7-8|NA
TGTGCCAGCAGCGTCTCTACTAGCGGCTCCTACGAGCAGTACTTC
CASSVSTSGSYEQYF
>TRBJ2-7|TRBD1|TRBV19|few
TGTGCCAGTAGTAGTAGGGGGCTCTTCTCCTACGAGCAGTACTTC
CASSSRGLFSYEQYF
>TRBJ2-7|NA|TRBV3-1/TRBV3-2|NA
TGTGCCAGCAGCCAAGATGACCCCTTGGGTGAGCAGTACTTC
CASSQDDPLGEQYF
>TRBJ2-7|TRBD2|TRBV9|once
TGTGCCAGCAGCGCCAGCGGGCTAGCGGGGGGATCTATATACGAGCAGTACTTC
CASSASGLAGGSIYEQYF
>TRBJ1-3|NA|TRBV6-6|NA
TGTGCCAGCAGCCACGGCCACACGATCTCTGGAAACACCATATATTTT
CASSHGHTISGNTIYF
>TRBJ1-1|NA|TRBV30|NA
TGTGCCTGGATAAGACGCGGGAAACAGCTAATGAACACTGAAGCTTTCTTT
CAWIRRGKQLMNTEAFF
>TRBJ1-2|NA|TRBV7-2|NA
TGTGCCAGCAGCCCCAGTCGGGGCGGGGGGGGCTACACCTTC
CASSPSRGGGGYTF
>TRBJ2-1|TRBD2|TRBV11-2|NA
TGTGCCAGCAGCTGGACTAGCGGGACCGATGAGCAGTTCTTC
CASSWTSGTDEQFF
>TRBJ1-5|NA|TRBV3-1/TRBV3-2|NA
TGTGCCAGCAGCCTCTCACTTGGCACAGGGCAGAATCAGCCCCAGCATTTT
CASSLSLGTGQNQPQHF
>TRBJ2-7|TRBD1|TRBV9|NA
TGTGCCAGCAGCGTAGAGGGACAGGGGTCCTACGAGCAGTACTTC
CASSVEGQGSYEQYF